A single sample gave rise to the 22 T cell receptor beta chains below, sequenced in a study of blood T cell repertoires in COVID-19. Profiled with immunoSEQ multiplex PCR; TCRdb holds only in-frame clones, not every one. The sample gives about 150,000 clones, roughly 87% of which show up once; roughly 4.5% is in the top ten. The sequenced sample consisted of peripheral blood. These receptors originate from a woman in her fifties or sixties with active or convalescent COVID-19.

The rearrangement links TRBV4-3 to TRBJ2-5, with 7 bases identical to TRBD2. The J segment lost 5 bases and the V segment lost 0 bases, leaving 3 bases of the junction unmatched. There are 14 residues in the CDR3. Germline lookup yields CDR1 LGHNA and CDR2 YSLEER. CDR3 in amino acids: CASSQDWGGETQYF. CDR3 nucleotide sequence: TGCGCCAGCAGCCAAGACTGGGGGGGGGAGACCCAGTACTTC.

There are a few counts of this clone. The junction departs from the called germline gene at one end, perhaps through a read error. The chain carries TRBV7-7 and TRBJ2-2, with D uncertain. The length of the CDR3 is 15 residues. Germline V gene lookup returns CDR1 SSHAT and CDR2 FNYEAQ (reference sequence). The chain's CDR3 is CASSSGWPNTGELFF. The CDR3 DNA reads TGTGCTAGCAGCTCGGGTTGGCCGAACACCGGGGAGCTGTTTTTT.

A single count supports this clone. CDR3 in amino acids: CAWSVRVGLTTNEKLFF. DNA for the CDR3: TGTGCCTGGAGTGTACGGGTCGGACTTACAACTAATGAAAAACTGTTTTTT. The V call is TRBV30, the J call TRBJ1-4; no reliable D call. There are 17 residues in the CDR3. Germline V CDR1 and CDR2: GTSNPN, SVGIG (reference sequence). V was cut by 0 bases and J by 0 bases, with 14 bases left in between.

The rearrangement links TRBV27 to TRBJ2-3; D perhaps matches TRBD1 (6 bases). This CDR3 region has 15 residues. Germline V gene sequence: CDR1 MNHEY, CDR2 SMNVEV (reference sequence). V was cut by 5 bases and J by 5 bases, with 17 bases left in between. CDR3 loop: CASSPRQAWKDTQYF. The CDR3 DNA reads as TGTGCCAGCAGTCCCCGACAGGCGTGGAAAGATACGCAGTATTTT.

The V gene is TRBV30, the J gene TRBJ2-7; D possibly corresponds to TRBD1 (6 bases). The CDR3 loop spans 13 amino acids. Germline assignment: CDR1 GTSNPN and CDR2 SVGIG (reference sequence). V was pared by 7 bases and J by 0 bases, with 13 bases between. The DNA of the CDR3 is TGTGCCTTAGTACAGGGTAACTCCTACGAGCAGTACTTC. It codes for CALVQGNSYEQYF.

The genes are TRBV6-5 and TRBJ1-3; TRBD1 agrees at 7 bases. J gave up 4 bases and V 0 bases, and 3 bases lay outside the gene matches. CDR3 size: 15 residues. Germline lookup yields CDR1 MNHEY and CDR2 SVGAGI. CDR3 sequence (DNA): TGTGCCAGCAGTTACTCAGGGGGCGCCGGAAACACCATATATTTT. This sequence encodes CASSYSGGAGNTIYF.

This clone was counted a few times. The same CDR3 arises from other DNA sequences in this sample as well. The V gene is TRBV2, the J gene TRBJ1-5; a possible D gene is TRBD1 (6 bases). Germline-derived CDR1 and CDR2 are SNHLY and FYNNEI. The CDR3 has 14 residues. V lost 3 bases, J lost 6 bases, and 12 bases lay in between. This CDR3 reads CASSEGRGIQPQHF. The CDR3 DNA reads as TGTGCCAGCAGTGAGGGCAGGGGTATTCAGCCCCAGCATTTT.

V is TRBV19 and J is TRBJ1-4; D unclear. This CDR3 has 14 residues. Trimming pared 3 bases from V and 0 bases from J, leaving 5 bases between. The germline V gene encodes CDR1 LNHDA and CDR2 SQIVND (reference sequence). The CDR3 is CASSITATNEKLFF. CDR3 in DNA: TGTGCCAGTAGTATTACTGCAACTAATGAAAAACTGTTTTTT.

Only one count was recorded for this clone. The rearrangement links TRBV6-5 to TRBJ2-1; 12 nucleotides align to TRBD2. V trimming: 5 bases; J trimming: 8 bases; junction bases outside the gene matches: 7. The CDR3 runs to 15 residues. Germline CDR1 and CDR2: MNHEY and SVGAGI. The CDR3 DNA reads as TGTGCCAGCAGTCTAGCGGGGGGGCCATTTGATGAGCAGTTCTTC. Amino acids: CASSLAGGPFDEQFF.

This rearrangement joins TRBV2 to TRBJ2-1; 8 nucleotides align to TRBD1. The CDR3 is made up of 15 amino acids. Germline CDR1 and CDR2: SNHLY and FYNNEI. V shed 4 bases and J 5 bases; nucleotides not matched to a gene: 7. The DNA of the CDR3 is TGTGCCAGCAGTGCCGGGACAGGCAACGACAATGAGCAGTTCTTC. Translating gives CASSAGTGNDNEQFF.

This clone has only a few counts. V is TRBV27 and J is TRBJ1-2, with TRBD1 matching 7 bases. This CDR3 region has 16 residues. The germline CDR1 and CDR2 sequences are MNHEY and SMNVEV (reference sequence). V dropped 5 bases and J dropped 5; count of bases not matched to a gene: 14. The CDR3 reads CASSPHPGQRSYGYTF. CDR3 nucleotide sequence: TGTGCCAGCAGTCCCCACCCGGGACAGAGGAGTTATGGCTACACCTTC.

This chain uses TRBV6-2 or TRBV6-3 with TRBJ2-3, with 9 bases fitting TRBD2. This CDR3 is built from 15 residues. Germline CDR1 is MNHEY and CDR2 is SVGEGT. V was clipped by 4 bases and J by 2 bases; unmatched bases: 4. CDR3 DNA sequence: TGTGCCAGCAGTTCGAGCGGGGGGTACACAGATACGCAGTATTTT. It specifies CASSSSGGYTDTQYF.

The rearrangement joins TRBV4-3 to TRBJ1-5; maybe TRBD1 (6 bases). V was cut by 4 bases and J by 3 bases, with 10 bases left in between. Germline V lookup: CDR1 LGHNA, CDR2 YSLEER. The CDR3 consists of 14 residues. The CDR3 is CASSPGQLNQPQHF. CDR3 nucleotide sequence: TGCGCCAGCAGCCCGGGACAACTCAATCAGCCCCAGCATTTT.

This CDR3 is CASSHGQGIDGYTF. The CDR3 DNA sequence: TGTGCCAGCAGCCACGGACAGGGAATCGATGGCTACACCTTC. The chain is built from TRBV5-4 and TRBJ1-2; TRBD1 matches at 8 bases. The CDR3 covers 14 residues. CDR1 is SGHNT, CDR2 YYREEE, per germline (reference sequence). After removal of 4 bases from V and 6 bases from J, the junction contained 8 bases not matched to a gene.

J is TRBJ1-6 and V is TRBV12-3 or TRBV12-4; tentatively, D is TRBD1 (5 bases). Trimming shortened V by 5 bases and J by 12 bases, and 11 bases separated the two germline ends. The CDR3 spans 12 residues. The CDR3 bases are TGTGCCAGCAGTCCGGGGGAGGGACCCCTCCACTTT. Translating gives CASSPGEGPLHF.

This chain links TRBV5-5 with TRBJ2-7; 7 nucleotides match TRBD1. This CDR3 is built from 15 residues. The ends lost 3 bases at V and 2 bases at J; junction bases unmatched: 8. Germline-derived CDR1 and CDR2 are SGHKS and YYEKEE (reference sequence). This CDR3 reads CASSSKQGSPYEQYF. The CDR3 DNA follows: TGTGCCAGCAGCTCAAAACAGGGGTCCCCCTACGAGCAGTACTTC. The whole variable domain, filled in from reference TRBV5-5 and TRBJ2-7, reads DAGVTQSPTHLIKTRGQQVTLRCSPISGHKSVSWYQQVLGQGPQFIFQYYEKEERGRGNFPDRFSARQFPNYSSELNVNALLLGDSALYLCASSSKQGSPYEQYFGPGTRLTVT.

CDR3 DNA sequence: TGTGCCATCAGTGAGTATCGGGACAGTGGTAGGGGCACTGAAGCTTTCTTT. As protein: CAISEYRDSGRGTEAFF. V usage is TRBV10-3 and J usage is TRBJ1-1; 7 nucleotides line up with TRBD1. J was trimmed by 4 bases and V by 1 base; bases with no gene match: 12. This CDR3 is built from 17 residues. Germline values: CDR1 ENHRY, CDR2 SYGVKD.

This clone was detected once. This chain links TRBV19 with TRBJ1-5, with TRBD1 as a possible D gene (6 bases). Germline CDR1 LNHDA, CDR2 SQIVND (reference sequence). The V end was cut by 5 bases, the J end by 2 bases, with 13 bases between. The CDR3 runs 15 residues. The CDR3 here is CASSELGAGNQPQHF. In nucleotides, the CDR3 is TGTGCCAGTAGTGAGTTGGGGGCGGGCAATCAGCCCCAGCATTTT.

The chain joins TRBV14 to TRBJ2-7; 7 nucleotides align to TRBD1. This CDR3 has 13 amino acids. Germline CDR1 SGHDN, CDR2 FVKESK. The trim removed 5 bases at V and 3 bases at J, leaving 4 bases unmatched. CDR3 loop: CASSRNRGYEQYF. CDR3 bases: TGTGCCAGCAGCAGGAACAGGGGCTACGAGCAGTACTTC.

This chain joins TRBV15 and TRBJ1-1; tentatively, D is TRBD1 (5 bases). Per germline, CDR1 LNHNV and CDR2 YYDKDF (reference sequence). The CDR3 sequence is 15 residues long. V was pared by 1 base and J by 5 bases, with 14 bases between. The CDR3 reads CATSRGWGGGTEAFF. The CDR3 DNA sequence: TGTGCCACCAGCAGAGGATGGGGGGGAGGGACTGAAGCTTTCTTT.

This chain uses TRBV5-1 with TRBJ2-1; 7 bases are shared with TRBD2. This CDR3 is built from 14 residues. Germline V gene sequence: CDR1 SGHRS, CDR2 YFSETQ. V lost 2 bases to trimming and J lost 8 bases; unmatched junction nucleotides: 7. The CDR3 loop is CASSLQRGGDEQFF. The CDR3 region has the DNA TGCGCCAGCAGCTTACAGCGGGGTGGGGATGAGCAGTTCTTC.

There are a few counts of this clone. The J gene is TRBJ1-5, the V gene TRBV6-2 or TRBV6-3; D is ambiguous. The CDR3 totals 14 residues. The germline CDR1 and CDR2 sequences are MNHEY and SVGEGT. V lost 4 bases and J lost 4, with 11 bases in between. CDR3 region: CASSLQRDNQPQHF. CDR3 DNA sequence: TGTGCCAGCAGTTTACAGCGGGATAATCAGCCCCAGCATTTT.